This T cell receptor beta chain was captured in a study of tumor-infiltrating lymphocytes in primary liver carcinoma. Study-wide background: Subjects consisted of male and female patients aged 30 to 69 years. Findings and caveats of the study: Overlap between tumor regions exceeded overlap of tumor with adjacent tissue or blood.

From roughly 500 ng total RNA, TCR beta cDNA was generated with a primer in the constant region. ARM-PCR, slightly modified, supplied the TCR beta libraries through three nested multiplex PCR rounds. Forward primers for TRBV1-TRBV30 and a C-beta reverse primer served the first two PCR rounds, at about 11 cycles each. TCRdb re-derived calls from the multiplex PCR reads in MiXCR, one entry per CDR3 protein. There are roughly 86,000 distinct CDR3 sequences in the sample; roughly 70% occur only once, and around 25% lies in the top ten. Each 20-30 mg portion of unsorted bulk tissue served as the source for co-extraction of RNA and DNA. Surgical resection served as treatment for the primary liver carcinoma of these patients. Chronic HBV infection was present, with no prior treatment. This clonotype was found a few times. Antigen unknown. Trimming stripped 5 bases from V and 5 bases from J, with 9 bases between. The CDR3 spans 13 residues. CDR1 is SNHLY, CDR2 FYNNEI, per germline.

This clonotype originated in a man in his forties or fifties with primary liver carcinoma and hepatitis B virus infection. This sequence joins TRBV2 and TRBJ2-2, with D unclear. The sequencing input was tumor-adjacent normal liver tissue. CDR3 nucleotide sequence: TGTGCCAGCAGTTACAGAGATACCGGGGAGCTGTTTTTT. Protein sequence: CASSYRDTGELFF.